This is a list of T cell receptor beta chains from one sample in a study of blood T cell repertoires in COVID-19. The table came from immunoSEQ multiplex PCR; TCRdb's copy has only in-frame clones and leaves some out. The sample holds 140,000 or so clones; 65% to 85% are singletons and the top ten take approximately 9%. The sample comprised peripheral blood. These receptors all stem from a man aged 25-45 years with COVID-19, enrolled during active disease. CDR3s include the opening cysteine and the closing phenylalanine or tryptophan. Each record gives: clone size, J gene, V gene, D gene, CDR3 DNA, CDR3 protein. A D gene is named only where the DNA matches it firmly. Expanded clones are given a class, and other clones once, few, many or no size at all.

size: .
J: TRBJ1-5
V: TRBV24-1
D: .
DNA: TGTGCCACCAGTCAGGGGCGTTATCAGCCCCAGCATTTT
CDR3: CATSQGRYQPQHF

size: few
J: TRBJ2-3
V: TRBV6-2/TRBV6-3
D: TRBD2
DNA: TGTGCCAGCAGTTACTCGGGCGGGAGGCCAGATACGCAGTATTTT
CDR3: CASSYSGGRPDTQYF

size: .
J: TRBJ2-1
V: TRBV24-1
D: TRBD1
DNA: TGTGCCACCGGGACAGGGACTACAATGAGACAGTTCTTC
CDR3: CATGTGTTMRQFF

size: .
J: TRBJ2-3
V: TRBV3-1/TRBV3-2
D: TRBD1
DNA: TGTGCCAGCAGGCTAGGACAGGGAGATGCAGATACGCAGTATTTT
CDR3: CASRLGQGDADTQYF

size: few
J: TRBJ2-1
V: TRBV2
D: .
DNA: TGTGCCAGCAGTGAACAGGGAAGTACAATGAATGTGCAGTTCTTC
CDR3: CASSEQGSTMNVQFF

size: .
J: TRBJ1-3
V: TRBV3-1/TRBV3-2
D: TRBD1
DNA: TGTGCCAGCAGCCGCCGGGGACAGGAGTACACTGGAAACACCATATATTTT
CDR3: CASSRRGQEYTGNTIYF

size: .
J: TRBJ2-3
V: TRBV5-1
D: TRBD2
DNA: TGCGCCAGCAGCTTGCCCCTAGCGGGAGAAGGAGATACGCAGTATTTT
CDR3: CASSLPLAGEGDTQYF

size: .
J: TRBJ2-7
V: TRBV5-5
D: .
DNA: TGTGCCAGCAGCTTGGCCTCGGTCTCCTACGAGCAGTACTTC
CDR3: CASSLASVSYEQYF

size: .
J: TRBJ1-4
V: TRBV29-1
D: .
DNA: TGCAGCATCTCTCGAGGGCTCGGGGAAAAACTGTTTTTT
CDR3: CSISRGLGEKLFF

size: .
J: TRBJ2-1
V: TRBV7-9
D: TRBD2
DNA: TGTGCCAGCAGCTCATCCTTCCTAGCGGGAGGAAATGAGCAGTTCTTC
CDR3: CASSSSFLAGGNEQFF

size: .
J: TRBJ2-7
V: TRBV7-2
D: .
DNA: TGTGCCAGCAGCCACATTCTTCCCCCCTCTGCCTACGAGCAGTACTTC
CDR3: CASSHILPPSAYEQYF

size: .
J: TRBJ1-6
V: TRBV28
D: .
DNA: TGTGCCAGCAGCGCGGCGGGTTCAATTAATTCACCCCTCCACTTT
CDR3: CASSAAGSINSPLHF

size: .
J: TRBJ1-4
V: TRBV19
D: TRBD1
DNA: TGTGCCAGTCGACAGGGAGGTGCCGAAAAACTGTTTTTT
CDR3: CASRQGGAEKLFF

size: .
J: TRBJ1-2
V: TRBV29-1
D: .
DNA: TGCAGCGTTTCCGGGGTGGGTAGCTATGGCTACACCTTC
CDR3: CSVSGVGSYGYTF

size: .
J: TRBJ2-2
V: TRBV4-3
D: .
DNA: TGCGCCAGCAGCCAAGCCTCGCAGGGGGGTTACACCGGGGAGCTGTTTTTT
CDR3: CASSQASQGGYTGELFF

size: .
J: TRBJ2-1
V: TRBV19
D: .
DNA: TGTGCCAGTAGTGTCAGACATGGAAATGAGCAGTTCTTC
CDR3: CASSVRHGNEQFF

size: .
J: TRBJ1-5
V: TRBV24-1
D: .
DNA: TGTGCCACCAGCCACCCCACAGGGCTGCAGCATTTT
CDR3: CATSHPTGLQHF

size: .
J: TRBJ1-1
V: TRBV3-1/TRBV3-2
D: .
DNA: TGTGCCAGCAGCCAAAGCCAGGGAACTGGAGCTTTCTTT
CDR3: CASSQSQGTGAFF

size: .
J: TRBJ2-6
V: TRBV7-9
D: .
DNA: TGTGCCAGCAGCCTAGGGGCCTCTGGGGCCAACGTCCTGACTTTC
CDR3: CASSLGASGANVLTF

size: .
J: TRBJ1-2
V: TRBV21-1
D: .
DNA: TGTGCCAGCAGCGCAGGGACAGTTTATGGCTACACCTTC
CDR3: CASSAGTVYGYTF

size: .
J: TRBJ1-2
V: TRBV27
D: TRBD1
DNA: TGTGCCAGCAGTTTCCGGGACAGGGGCACCTATGGCTACACCTTC
CDR3: CASSFRDRGTYGYTF

size: .
J: TRBJ2-6
V: TRBV7-3
D: .
DNA: TGTGCCAGCAGCTCGACAGCTGGGGCCAACGTCCTGACTTTC
CDR3: CASSSTAGANVLTF

size: .
J: TRBJ1-4
V: TRBV28
D: TRBD1
DNA: TGTGCCAGCAGCCTACAGGGACAGGGGGATGAAAAACTGTTTTTT
CDR3: CASSLQGQGDEKLFF

size: .
J: TRBJ1-5
V: TRBV30
D: TRBD1
DNA: TGTGCCTGGAGTCGAGGGGGACAGCAGCCCCAGCATTTT
CDR3: CAWSRGGQQPQHF

size: .
J: TRBJ2-1
V: TRBV24-1
D: .
DNA: TGTGCCACCAGGCGATCATTTGGTGAGCAGTTCTTC
CDR3: CATRRSFGEQFF

size: .
J: TRBJ2-7
V: TRBV18
D: TRBD2
DNA: TGTGCCAGCTCACCTGGACTAGCGAACGAGCAGTACTTC
CDR3: CASSPGLANEQYF

size: once
J: TRBJ2-1
V: TRBV12-2
D: .
DNA: TGTGCAAGTCGCTTAGTTAGCGGGAGGGTTGGAAATGAGCAGTTCTTC
CDR3: CASRLVSGRVGNEQFF

size: .
J: TRBJ1-1
V: TRBV2
D: .
DNA: TGTGCCAGCAGCCCGGACCAGGCGGGCGCTGAAGCTTTCTTT
CDR3: CASSPDQAGAEAFF

size: .
J: TRBJ2-1
V: TRBV11-2
D: TRBD2
DNA: TGTGCCAGCAGCTTAGTGCGGGGGAAAAACAATGAGCAGTTCTTC
CDR3: CASSLVRGKNNEQFF

size: few
J: TRBJ2-3
V: TRBV3-1/TRBV3-2
D: TRBD2
DNA: TGTGCCAGCAGCCAAGTCCCGGGACTAGGAAACACAGATACGCAGTATTTT
CDR3: CASSQVPGLGNTDTQYF

size: .
J: TRBJ2-7
V: TRBV21-1
D: .
DNA: TGTGCCAGCAGCAAAGAGGTCCCGGGGGGGCCCTACGAGCAGTACTTC
CDR3: CASSKEVPGGPYEQYF

size: .
J: TRBJ1-2
V: TRBV19
D: TRBD1
DNA: TGTGCCAGTAGTATGGGACAGAGCATCGGCGGCTACACCTTC
CDR3: CASSMGQSIGGYTF

size: .
J: TRBJ1-6
V: TRBV7-9
D: .
DNA: TGTGCCAGCAGCTTAGAGTACAGTTCCCTCCACTTT
CDR3: CASSLEYSSLHF

size: .
J: TRBJ2-2
V: TRBV10-1
D: .
DNA: TGCGCCAGCAGTGAAGGGGACACCGGGGAGCTGTTTTTT
CDR3: CASSEGDTGELFF

size: .
J: TRBJ2-7
V: TRBV28
D: TRBD1
DNA: TGTGCCAGCAGTTTTCGAGGGGGCCTGGGTCGGGGCGAGCAGTACTTC
CDR3: CASSFRGGLGRGEQYF

size: .
J: TRBJ2-7
V: TRBV28
D: TRBD1
DNA: TGTGCCAGCAGATCCACTCCCCGGACAGGGGTCTACGAGCAGTACTTC
CDR3: CASRSTPRTGVYEQYF

size: few
J: TRBJ1-2
V: TRBV7-8
D: .
DNA: TGTGCCAGCAGTTTCAAGTTATCAGGGGTGAATGGCTACACCTTC
CDR3: CASSFKLSGVNGYTF

size: .
J: TRBJ2-7
V: TRBV2
D: TRBD2
DNA: TGTGCCAGCAGTTCTAGCGGGAGGGCCCACGAGCAGTACTTC
CDR3: CASSSSGRAHEQYF

size: .
J: TRBJ2-7
V: TRBV19
D: .
DNA: TGTGCCAGTAGTATAGGAAGACAGGCCTACGAGCAGTACTTC
CDR3: CASSIGRQAYEQYF

size: .
J: TRBJ1-1
V: TRBV4-3
D: .
DNA: TGCGCCAGCAGCCAAGATAATAGAGGCACTGAAGCTTTCTTT
CDR3: CASSQDNRGTEAFF

size: .
J: TRBJ2-7
V: TRBV6-1
D: .
DNA: TGTGCCAGCAGTGAAGCGCTGGCGGCAGCTTTCTCCTACGAGCAGTACTTC
CDR3: CASSEALAAAFSYEQYF